The present entry profiles one TCR beta chain with its context. These data are taken from a study of control samples from healthy donors and cancer patients. V shed 2 bases and J shed 9 bases, with 11 bases lying between them. The V gene's germline CDR1 is MNHEY and CDR2 SMNVEV (reference sequence). The length of the CDR3 is 14 residues. The data were produced by immunoSEQ multiplex PCR, yet TCRdb's version contains in-frame clones alone and is incomplete. The sample includes some 99,000 clones, 90% of them seen just once. This chain joins TRBV27 and TRBJ1-6; D might be TRBD1 (5 bases). Material: blood. The origin of this receptor is a human donor in good health. The donor label of this sample is uncertain. CDR3 amino acids: CASSLRGNSSPLHF. CDR3 nucleotides: TGTGCCAGCAGTTTAAGGGGCAATAGTTCACCCCTCCACTTT.